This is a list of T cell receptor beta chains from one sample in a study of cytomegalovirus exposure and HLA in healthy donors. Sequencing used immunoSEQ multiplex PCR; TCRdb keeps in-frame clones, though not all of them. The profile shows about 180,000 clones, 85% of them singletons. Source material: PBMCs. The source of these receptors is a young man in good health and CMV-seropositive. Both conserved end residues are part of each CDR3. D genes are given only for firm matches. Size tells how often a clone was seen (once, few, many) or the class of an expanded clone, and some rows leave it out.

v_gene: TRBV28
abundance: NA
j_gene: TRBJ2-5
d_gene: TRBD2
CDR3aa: CASSLRGGYQETQYF
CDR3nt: TGTGCCAGCAGTTTGCGGGGGGGGTACCAAGAGACCCAGTACTTC

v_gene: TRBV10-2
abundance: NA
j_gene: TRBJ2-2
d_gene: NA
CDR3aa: CASSLGASTGELFF
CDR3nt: TGCGCCAGCAGTCTAGGGGCCTCCACCGGGGAGCTGTTTTTT

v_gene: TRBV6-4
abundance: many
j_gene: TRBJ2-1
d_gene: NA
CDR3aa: CASSFRTRGYNEQFF
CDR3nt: TGTGCCAGCAGCTTCAGAACTCGGGGATACAATGAGCAGTTCTTC

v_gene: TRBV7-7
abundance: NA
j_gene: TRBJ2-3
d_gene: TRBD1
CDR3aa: CASSLDRGNTQYF
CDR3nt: TGTGCCAGCAGCTTAGACAGGGGGAATACGCAGTATTTT

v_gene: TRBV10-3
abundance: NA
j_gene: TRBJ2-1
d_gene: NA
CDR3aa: CAISEPNYSYNEQFF
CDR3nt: TGTGCCATCAGTGAGCCAAACTACTCCTACAATGAGCAGTTCTTC

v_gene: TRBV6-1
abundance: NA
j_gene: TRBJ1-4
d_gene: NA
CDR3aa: CASLPDRHNEKLFF
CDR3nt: TGTGCCAGCCTCCCCGACAGACATAATGAAAAACTGTTTTTT

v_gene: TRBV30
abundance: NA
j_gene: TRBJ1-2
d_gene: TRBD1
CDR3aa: CAWSVLGQANPDGYTF
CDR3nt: TGTGCCTGGAGTGTATTGGGACAGGCTAATCCTGATGGCTACACCTTC

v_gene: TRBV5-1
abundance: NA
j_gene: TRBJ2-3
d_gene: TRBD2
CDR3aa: CASSLASGSKADTQYF
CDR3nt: TGCGCCAGCAGCTTGGCTAGCGGGAGCAAGGCAGATACGCAGTATTTT

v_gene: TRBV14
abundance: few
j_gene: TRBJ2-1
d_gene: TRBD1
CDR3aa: CASSHDLWTGHNEQFF
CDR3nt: TGTGCCAGCAGCCATGATCTCTGGACAGGGCACAATGAGCAGTTCTTC

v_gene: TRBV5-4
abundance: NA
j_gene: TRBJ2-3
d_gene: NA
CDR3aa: CASSLDPTKVVKQYF
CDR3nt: TGTGCCAGCAGCTTGGATCCGACTAAGGTCGTGAAGCAGTATTTT

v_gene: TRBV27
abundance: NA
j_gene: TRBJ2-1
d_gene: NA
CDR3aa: CASSIPYNEQFF
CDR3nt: TGTGCCAGCAGTATCCCGTACAATGAGCAGTTCTTC

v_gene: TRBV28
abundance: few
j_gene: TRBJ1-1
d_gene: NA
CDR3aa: CASSRSRVEAFF
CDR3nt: TGTGCCAGCAGCCGGTCGCGGGTTGAAGCTTTCTTT

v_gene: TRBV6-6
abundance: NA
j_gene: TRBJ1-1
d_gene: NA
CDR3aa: CALWAGKMNTEAFF
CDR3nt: TGTGCGTTATGGGCAGGAAAGATGAACACTGAAGCTTTCTTT